The 9 T cell receptor beta chains below were found in one sample sequenced in a study of spatial heterogeneity in lung cancer. TCRdb re-called the 5' RACE reads with MiXCR, one entry per CDR3 protein. The sample has more than 80,000 distinct CDR3 sequences; less than 15% are singletons. Documented time point: sample taken at primary tumor resection. Whole RNA was taken from tumor, nontumor lung or frozen PBMC; it was then sequenced unsorted. Specimen: PBMCs, collected at surgery. The receptors derive from a male donor with early-stage non-small cell lung cancer.

This clonotype was seen many times. The rearrangement joins TRBV5-5 to TRBJ2-7; no reliable D call. The ends were cut back, 0 bases at V and 7 bases at J, with 14 bases in the middle. This CDR3 spans 14 amino acids. The V gene's germline CDR1 is SGHKS and CDR2 YYEKEE (reference sequence). The CDR3 is CASSLAPQTGEQYF. The CDR3 region has the DNA TGTGCCAGCAGCTTGGCTCCCCAGACCGGGGAGCAGTACTTC. The full variable domain, its missing parts supplied by reference TRBV5-5 and TRBJ2-7, is DAGVTQSPTHLIKTRGQQVTLRCSPISGHKSVSWYQQVLGQGPQFIFQYYEKEERGRGNFPDRFSARQFPNYSSELNVNALLLGDSALYLCASSLAPQTGEQYFGPGTRLTVT.

This clonotype was recorded a few times. This chain uses TRBV29-1 with TRBJ2-2, with D perhaps being TRBD1 or TRBD2 (5 bases each). Trimming shortened V by 7 bases and J by 1 base, and 13 bases separated the two germline ends. Germline CDR1 is SQVTM and CDR2 is ANQGSEA. The CDR3 is 14 residues long. CDR3 bases: TGCAGCGCGGGGACCTCGATGAACACCGGGGAGCTGTTTTTT. Protein sequence: CSAGTSMNTGELFF.

This chain joins TRBV30 and TRBJ1-2; TRBD1 aligns across 8 bases. The CDR3 has 16 residues. J was trimmed by 2 bases and V by 0 bases; bases with no gene match: 8. Germline V gives CDR1 GTSNPN, CDR2 SVGIG (reference sequence). The CDR3 loop reads CAWSVRGTGLNYGYTF. The CDR3, as DNA: TGTGCCTGGAGTGTACGCGGGACAGGTTTAAACTATGGCTACACCTTC.

V and J are TRBV20-1 and TRBJ2-7; D gene ambiguous. The CDR3 consists of 14 residues. Germline assignment: CDR1 DFQATT and CDR2 SNEGSKA (reference sequence). Trimming removed 0 bases from V and 2 bases from J, with 11 bases in between. CDR3 loop: CSARDGSHAYEQYF. The CDR3 nucleotides read TGCAGTGCTAGAGACGGATCCCATGCCTACGAGCAGTACTTC.

This clonotype was seen more than once but under ten times. V is TRBV30 and J is TRBJ2-7; the match to TRBD2 covers 9 bases. The ends lost 2 bases at V and 7 bases at J; junction bases unmatched: 0. The CDR3 sequence is 11 residues long. Per the germline V gene, CDR1 is GTSNPN and CDR2 is SVGIG (reference sequence). The chain's CDR3 is CAWSLAGEQYF. As DNA, the CDR3 is TGTGCCTGGAGTCTAGCGGGGGAGCAGTACTTC.

This clonotype occurred a few times. The chain is built from TRBV4-3 and TRBJ1-6; 7 bases match TRBD1. There are 17 residues in the CDR3. The trim removed 0 bases at V and 0 bases at J, leaving 2 bases unmatched. Germline V CDR1 and CDR2: LGHNA, YSLEER. The CDR3 coding sequence is TGCGCCAGCAGCCAAGATCCAGGGGGCTCCTATAATTCACCCCTCCACTTT. Its translation: CASSQDPGGSYNSPLHF.

This chain links TRBV20-1 with TRBJ1-1, with 9 bases matching TRBD1. This CDR3 spans 14 amino acids. Per the germline V gene, CDR1 is DFQATT and CDR2 is SNEGSKA (reference sequence). Germline trimming cut 2 bases from V and 3 bases from J; bases unmatched to any gene: 4. The CDR3 DNA reads TGCAGTGCTAGAACAGGGGGCTGGGACACTGAAGCTTTCTTT. Translating gives CSARTGGWDTEAFF.

The J gene is TRBJ1-1, the V gene TRBV12-3 or TRBV12-4; D perhaps matches TRBD1 (5 bases). The CDR3 has 14 residues. V was clipped by 10 bases and J by 0 bases, with 15 bases between them. The CDR3: CATGTFNMNTEAFF. In DNA, the CDR3 is TGTGCCACCGGGACGTTTAACATGAACACTGAAGCTTTCTTT.

This clonotype has more than one count but fewer than ten. The chain links TRBV10-3 to TRBJ1-3; no clear D. CDR1 is ENHRY, CDR2 SYGVKD, per germline. V lost 0 bases and J 2 bases, leaving 8 bases between the germline ends. The CDR3 has 15 residues. This CDR3 is CAISESQEPGNTIYF. In DNA form, the CDR3 reads TGTGCCATCAGTGAGTCGCAGGAGCCTGGAAACACCATATATTTT.